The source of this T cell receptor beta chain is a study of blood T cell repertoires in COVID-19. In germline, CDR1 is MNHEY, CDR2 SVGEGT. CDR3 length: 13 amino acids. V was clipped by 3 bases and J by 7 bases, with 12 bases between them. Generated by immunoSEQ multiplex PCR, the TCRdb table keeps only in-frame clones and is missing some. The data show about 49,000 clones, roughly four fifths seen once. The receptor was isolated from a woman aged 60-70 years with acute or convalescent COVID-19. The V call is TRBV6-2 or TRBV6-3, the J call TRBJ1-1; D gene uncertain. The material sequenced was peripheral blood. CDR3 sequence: CASSYSGSGEAFF. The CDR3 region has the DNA TGTGCCAGCAGTTATTCTGGTTCGGGTGAAGCTTTCTTT.